The rows below give T cell receptor beta chains drawn from one sample of a study of blood T cell repertoires in COVID-19. TCRdb keeps only in-frame clones here, not all; method: immunoSEQ multiplex PCR. This table has a few hundred thousand clones, more than 80% appearing once. The sequenced sample was peripheral blood. The receptors were sampled from a man aged 35 to 55 with acute or convalescent COVID-19. The CDR3 runs from the conserved cysteine through the conserved F or W. Fields, in order: CDR3 length, D gene, clone size, J gene, V gene, CDR3 DNA, CDR3 protein. The D gene is left open where the match is weak. Size is stated for part of the rows, as once, few or many counts, or as a class when the clone is expanded.

17	TRBD2	-	TRBJ2-3	TRBV3-1/TRBV3-2	TGTGCCAGCAGCCAAGATCTAGGACTAGCGGACACAGATACGCAGTATTTT	CASSQDLGLADTDTQYF
15	TRBD1	-	TRBJ1-3	TRBV2	TGTGCCAGCAATCCGGGACAGACCATTGGAAACACCATATATTTT	CASNPGQTIGNTIYF
13	-	-	TRBJ1-1	TRBV29-1	TGCAGCGTTGTGGGGGGTGGGAAACTCCAAGCTTTCTTT	CSVVGGGKLQAFF
14	-	-	TRBJ1-6	TRBV19	TGTGCCAGTAGTATTGGGGGCAGAAGTTCACCCCTCCACTTT	CASSIGGRSSPLHF
16	TRBD2	-	TRBJ2-1	TRBV29-1	TGCAGCGTTGAAAAGGCGGGAGGGCCCGGAGACAATGAGCAGTTCTTC	CSVEKAGGPGDNEQFF
16	-	-	TRBJ1-2	TRBV5-5	TGTGCCAGCAGCCTCGGTCACAGGGAGGGGTCCTATGGCTACACCTTC	CASSLGHREGSYGYTF
16	-	-	TRBJ1-1	TRBV5-5	TGTGCCAGCAGCTTGGCATCGGGGGGGATGGACAATGAAGCTTTCTTT	CASSLASGGMDNEAFF
13	-	-	TRBJ1-1	TRBV28	TGTGCCATCCCAGGGAATTCCGGGGGTGAAGCTTTCTTT	CAIPGNSGGEAFF
15	TRBD1	-	TRBJ1-1	TRBV6-5	TGTGCCAGCAGTCCCGGGACAGGGAGTGACACTGAAGCTTTCTTT	CASSPGTGSDTEAFF
16	TRBD1	once	TRBJ2-5	TRBV7-9	TGTGCCAGCAGCTTAGAGTCCGGACAGGATCCGGAGACCCAGTACTTC	CASSLESGQDPETQYF
18	TRBD2	-	TRBJ2-2	TRBV11-2	TGTGCCACTGCCGGGCTAGCGGGGGTCCTCGCGCGAGCCGGGGAGCTGTTTTTT	CATAGLAGVLARAGELFF
14	TRBD1	-	TRBJ1-5	TRBV19	TGTGCCAGTAGTCCCCGGACAGGAGGGCAGCCCCAGCATTTT	CASSPRTGGQPQHF
14	-	once	TRBJ1-3	TRBV6-1	TGTGCCAGCAGTGAAACATCTGAAGGAAACACCATATATTTT	CASSETSEGNTIYF
12	-	-	TRBJ2-7	TRBV28	TGTGCCAGCAGGTACAGGGTCTACGAGCAGTACTTC	CASRYRVYEQYF
12	-	-	TRBJ1-2	TRBV6-2/TRBV6-3	TGTGCCAGCAGTCCCGCAGCGTATGGCTACACCTTC	CASSPAAYGYTF
15	TRBD2	-	TRBJ2-7	TRBV3-1/TRBV3-2	TGTGCCAGCAGCCCGGAACTAGCGGCCGCCTACGAGCAGTACTTC	CASSPELAAAYEQYF
14	-	-	TRBJ2-7	TRBV5-6	TGTGCCAGCAGCTTTGAGGTAGTTCCTAACGAGCAGTACTTC	CASSFEVVPNEQYF
18	-	-	TRBJ1-1	TRBV4-1	TGCGCCAGCAGCCCCCCGGCCAGGGTGATCTTTGGGAACACTGAAGCTTTCTTT	CASSPPARVIFGNTEAFF
14	-	-	TRBJ1-2	TRBV30	TGTGCCTGGAGTGTGACAGAAGCTAACTATGGCTACACCTTC	CAWSVTEANYGYTF